This T cell receptor beta chain was identified during a study of blood T cells in healthy people across ages (dated by TCRdb to the mid-2010s). Regarding the study in general: In model experiments, roughly one uniquely barcoded TCR beta cDNA molecule per two T cells was captured by template switching. Four age groups were formed from the donors: young (average approximately 15 years), middle-aged (approximately 39), aged (62) and long-lived (less than 85). Age-related changes in TCR beta repertoire diversity were measured in the study by deep sequencing normalized with unique cDNA molecular identifiers. The study analyzed two additional independent replicas of 1 million unique cDNA reads from the same blood draw for two donors, one aged 18 to 30 and one aged 80 or older. Donors of different ages were randomly distributed across sequencing lanes to avoid experimental bias.

Trimming at the junction amounts to 4 bases on V and 4 bases on J, and the germline ends lie 13 bases apart. The CDR3 runs 14 amino acids, cysteine and phenylalanine included. Only the CDR3 part of the read is kept: 42 bases, read in frame from the first base. CDR1 and CDR2 were assigned from the germline V gene as SGHVS and FNYEAQ. At least ten counts were recorded for this clonotype. What antigen it recognizes has not been identified. It has no much larger one-base neighbor in the sample; base qualities were not kept. The donors were 40 or so Caucasian individuals from Russia, aged roughly 6 to 95 years, who were systemically healthy. Each donor gave approximately 10 milliliters of peripheral blood, collected into EDTA-treated Vacutainer tubes. Ficoll-Paque density-gradient centrifugation was used to isolate PBMCs, with at least 6.5 million per sample. Trizol reagent was used to extract total RNA from the PBMCs, yielding at least 5.5 micrograms per sample. Naive CD45RAhigh/CD27high T cell percentages were measured by flow cytometry on a PBMC aliquot from every donor.

Receptors were amplified or captured by 5' RACE. These reads were obtained on an Illumina HiSeq 2500. A second about 7 to 11 cycle PCR used a sample-barcoded 5' primer and a J-beta primer mix. Each TCR beta cDNA molecule received a unique molecular identifier from a template-switch 5' adaptor carrying 12 random nucleotides. Each sample yielded at least 3 million CDR3-containing paired-end reads. All of the RNA was converted into first-strand cDNA using the Mint cDNA synthesis kit, with a TRBC-specific oligonucleotide serving as the primer. All cDNA was treated with uracil-DNA glycosylase and then went through a first 18-cycle PCR with the universal primers M1SS and BC2_uni_R. Per the source publication's procedure: For normalization, 1 million high-quality reads, each with a distinct molecular identifier, were randomly selected from each sample. Instead of being binned into consensus sequences, reads with shared molecular identifiers were discarded. MiTCR, set to a Q25 quality threshold and the strictest error-elimination algorithm, was used for CDR3 identification, clonotype clustering and error correction. Lower-bound total TCR beta diversity was estimated with a nonparametric unseen species model using Euler transformation. TCRdb's own reprocessing of the public reads used fastp at Q25 and MiXCR and kept productive beta chains. Each CDR3 protein gets just one entry, which takes the most common genes and DNA from the rows behind it. TCRdb's processing, not the authors' own work, is the source of the V and J calls. The sample contains roughly 1,700,000 distinct CDR3 sequences, about 28% of them found a single time. The ten largest clones represent 7.7% of the sample.

Summary of the overall study and its limitations: There was a strong correlation between observed TCR beta diversity and the percentage of naive T cells measured by flow cytometry. Estimates of total diversity from one million sequenced T cells were regarded as lower bounds and underestimates. As age increased, observed TCR beta diversity per million T cells dropped in a roughly linear way, and a significant reduction was already evident by age about 40. Because the CMV infection status of the donors was unknown, age-related changes in expanded clonotypes may potentially have been confounded. Bulk unsorted PBMC profiling prevented conclusive comparison of naive and antigen-experienced compartments. Compared with the aged group, the long-lived group had more naive CD4+ T cells, fewer expanded clones and increased TCR diversity, a pattern suggesting age selection.

This sequence uses TRBV7-6 and TRBJ2-5, with the D gene uncertain. The sequence was obtained from a woman under 40 in good health. The sequencing sample was made of blood. The CDR3 in this case is CASSSSTWGETQYF. In nucleotides, the sequence is TGTGCCAGCAGCTCGTCAACTTGGGGAGAGACCCAGTACTTC.